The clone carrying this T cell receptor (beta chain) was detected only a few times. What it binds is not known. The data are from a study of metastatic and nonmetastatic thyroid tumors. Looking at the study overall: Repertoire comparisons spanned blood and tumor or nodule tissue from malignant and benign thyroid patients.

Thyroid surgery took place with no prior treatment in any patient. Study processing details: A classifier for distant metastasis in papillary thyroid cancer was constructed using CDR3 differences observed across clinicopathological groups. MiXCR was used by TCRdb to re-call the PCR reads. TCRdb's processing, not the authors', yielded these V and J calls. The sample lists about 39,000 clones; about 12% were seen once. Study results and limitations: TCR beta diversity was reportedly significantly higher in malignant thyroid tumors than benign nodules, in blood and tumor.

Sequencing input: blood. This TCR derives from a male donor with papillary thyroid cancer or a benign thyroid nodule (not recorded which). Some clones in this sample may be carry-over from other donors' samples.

The CDR3 sequence: CASRPTGVADTQYF. CDR3 coding DNA: TGTGCCAGCAGGCCTACAGGAGTCGCAGATACGCAGTATTTT. V and J are TRBV28 and TRBJ2-3, with D possibly being TRBD1 (5 bases). Germline CDR1 reads MDHEN; CDR2 reads SYDVKM. This CDR3 region has 14 residues. V was cut by 6 bases and J by 4 bases, with 14 bases left in between.